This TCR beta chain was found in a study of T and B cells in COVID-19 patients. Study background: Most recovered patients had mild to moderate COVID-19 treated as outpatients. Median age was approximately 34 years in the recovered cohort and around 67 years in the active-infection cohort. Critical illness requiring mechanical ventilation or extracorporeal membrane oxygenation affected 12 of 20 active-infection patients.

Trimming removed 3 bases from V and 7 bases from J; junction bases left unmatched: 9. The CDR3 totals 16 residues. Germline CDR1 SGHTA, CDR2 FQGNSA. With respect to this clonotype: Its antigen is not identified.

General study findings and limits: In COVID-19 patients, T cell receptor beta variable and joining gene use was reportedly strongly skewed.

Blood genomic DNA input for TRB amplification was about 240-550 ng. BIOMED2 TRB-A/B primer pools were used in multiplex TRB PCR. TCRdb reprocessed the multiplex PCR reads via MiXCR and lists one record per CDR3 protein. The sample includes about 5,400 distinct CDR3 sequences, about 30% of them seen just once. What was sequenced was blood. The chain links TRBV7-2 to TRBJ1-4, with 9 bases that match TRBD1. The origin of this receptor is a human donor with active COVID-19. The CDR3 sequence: CASSLEGQGSLEKLFF. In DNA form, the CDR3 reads TGTGCCAGCAGCTTGGAGGGACAGGGCTCGCTTGAAAAACTGTTTTTT.